This T cell receptor (beta chain) was profiled in a study of OX40 agonist ivuxolimab in advanced cancers. At the level of the study: 30% to 40% of patients had received prior checkpoint inhibitor therapy.

The length of the CDR3 is 11 residues. The germline V and J ends were trimmed by 6 bases and 9 bases, with 11 bases remaining between them. CDR1 is MDHEN, CDR2 SYDVKM, per germline. TCRdb keeps only in-frame clones here, not all; method: immunoSEQ multiplex PCR. The table shows approximately 60,000 clones, with 75% to 90% occurring only once. This receptor was taken from an adult with an advanced solid tumor such as melanoma, head and neck, liver or kidney cancer. The sequencing here drew on CD4+ or CD8+ T cells sorted from blood, taken in a trial of the OX40 agonist ivuxolimab. The chain links TRBV28 to TRBJ2-5; tentatively, D is TRBD2 (6 bases). CDR3 amino acids: CASRLGLAQYF. The DNA of the CDR3 is TGTGCCAGCAGACTGGGACTCGCCCAGTACTTC.